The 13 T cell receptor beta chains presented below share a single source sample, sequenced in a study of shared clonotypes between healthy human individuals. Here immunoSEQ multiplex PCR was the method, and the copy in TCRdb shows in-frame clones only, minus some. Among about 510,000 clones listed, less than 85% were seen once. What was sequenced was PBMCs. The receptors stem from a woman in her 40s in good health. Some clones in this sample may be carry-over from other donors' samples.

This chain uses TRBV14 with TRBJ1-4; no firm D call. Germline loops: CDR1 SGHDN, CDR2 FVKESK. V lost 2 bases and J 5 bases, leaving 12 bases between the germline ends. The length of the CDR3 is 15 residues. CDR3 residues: CASSQQNQANEKLFF. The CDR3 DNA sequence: TGTGCCAGCAGCCAACAAAATCAGGCAAATGAAAAACTGTTTTTT.

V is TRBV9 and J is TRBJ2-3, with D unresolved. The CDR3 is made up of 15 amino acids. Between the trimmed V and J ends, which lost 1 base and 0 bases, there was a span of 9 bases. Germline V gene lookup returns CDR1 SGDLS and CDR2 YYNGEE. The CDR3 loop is CASSVNPGSTDTQYF. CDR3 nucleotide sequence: TGTGCCAGCAGCGTAAACCCCGGAAGCACAGATACGCAGTATTTT.

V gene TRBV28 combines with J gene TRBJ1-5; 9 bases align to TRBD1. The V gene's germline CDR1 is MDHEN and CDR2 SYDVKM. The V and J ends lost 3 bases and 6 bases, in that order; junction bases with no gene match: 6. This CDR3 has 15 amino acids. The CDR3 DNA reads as TGTGCCAGCAGTTTGGGCACAGGGGGCCCTCAGCCCCAGCATTTT. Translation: CASSLGTGGPQPQHF.

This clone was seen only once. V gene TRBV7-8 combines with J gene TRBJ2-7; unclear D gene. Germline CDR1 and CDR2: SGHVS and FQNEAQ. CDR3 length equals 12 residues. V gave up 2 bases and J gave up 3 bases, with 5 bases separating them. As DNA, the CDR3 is TGTGCCAGCAGCTTACAGAACTACGAGCAGTACTTC. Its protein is CASSLQNYEQYF.

CDR3 nucleotide sequence: TGTGCCAGCAGCAAACAGGGTCCCACTGAAGCTTTCTTT. This translates into CASSKQGPTEAFF. This chain uses TRBV5-6 with TRBJ1-1, with a tentative D call TRBD1 (6 bases). The CDR3 is made up of 13 amino acids. The V gene's germline CDR1 is SGHDT and CDR2 YYEEEE. Trimming removed 4 bases at V and 4 bases at J, with 11 bases between.

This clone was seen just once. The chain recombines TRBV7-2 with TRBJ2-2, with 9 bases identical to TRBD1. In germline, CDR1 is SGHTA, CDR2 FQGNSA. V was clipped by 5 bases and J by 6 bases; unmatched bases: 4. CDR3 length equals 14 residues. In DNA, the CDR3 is TGTGCCAGCAGCCCGGACAGGGGTCCCGGGGAGCTGTTTTTT. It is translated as CASSPDRGPGELFF.

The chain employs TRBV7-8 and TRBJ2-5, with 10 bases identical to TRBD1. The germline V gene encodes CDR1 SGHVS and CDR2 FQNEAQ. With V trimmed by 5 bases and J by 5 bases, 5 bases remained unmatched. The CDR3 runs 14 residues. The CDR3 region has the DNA TGTGCCAGCAGCGCTGACAGGGGGCAGGAGACCCAGTACTTC. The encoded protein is CASSADRGQETQYF.

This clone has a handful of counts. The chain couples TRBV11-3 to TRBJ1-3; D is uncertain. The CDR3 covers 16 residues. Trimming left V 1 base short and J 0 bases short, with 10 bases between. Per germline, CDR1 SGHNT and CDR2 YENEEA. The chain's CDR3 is CASSLGRGSSGNTIYF. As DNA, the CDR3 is TGTGCCAGCAGCTTAGGTCGTGGCAGCTCTGGAAACACCATATATTTT.

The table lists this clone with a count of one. The CDR3 here is CASSLGGQKLYNSPLHF. The CDR3 nucleotides are TGTGCCAGCAGTTTAGGGGGACAGAAACTATACAATTCACCCCTCCACTTT. The gene calls are TRBV28 and TRBJ1-6; 7 bases agree with TRBD1. Germline CDR1 and CDR2: MDHEN and SYDVKM. The V and J ends lost 2 bases and 7 bases, in that order; junction bases with no gene match: 11. The length of the CDR3 is 17 residues.

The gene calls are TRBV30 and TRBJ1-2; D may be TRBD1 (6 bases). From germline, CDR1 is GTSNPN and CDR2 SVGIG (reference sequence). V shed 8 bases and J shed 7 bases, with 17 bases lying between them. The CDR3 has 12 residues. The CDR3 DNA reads TGTGCCCAATTAGGGGGGGGTGGTGGCTACACCTTC. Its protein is CAQLGGGGGYTF. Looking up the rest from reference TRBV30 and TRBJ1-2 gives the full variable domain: SQTIHQWPATLVQPVGSPLSLECTVEGTSNPNLYWYRQAAGRGLQLLFYSVGIGQISSEVPQNLSASRPQDRQFILSSKKLLLSDSGFYLCAQLGGGGGYTFGSGTRLTVV.

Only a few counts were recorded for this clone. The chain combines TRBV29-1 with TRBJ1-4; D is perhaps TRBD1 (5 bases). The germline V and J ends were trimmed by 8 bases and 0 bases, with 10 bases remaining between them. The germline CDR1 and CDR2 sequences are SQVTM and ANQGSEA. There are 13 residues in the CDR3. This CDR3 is CSTQTATNEKLFF. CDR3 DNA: TGCAGCACACAGACAGCAACTAATGAAAAACTGTTTTTT. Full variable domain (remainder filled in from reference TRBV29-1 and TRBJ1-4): SAVISQKPSRDICQRGTSLTIQCQVDSQVTMMFWYRQQPGQSLTLIATANQGSEATYESGFVIDKFPISRPNLTFSTLTVSNMSPEDSSIYLCSTQTATNEKLFFGSGTQLSVL.

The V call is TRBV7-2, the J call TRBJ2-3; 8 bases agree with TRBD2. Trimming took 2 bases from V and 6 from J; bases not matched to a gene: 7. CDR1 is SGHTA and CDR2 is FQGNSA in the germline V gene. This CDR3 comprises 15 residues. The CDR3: CASSLLAGPFDTQYF. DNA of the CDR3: TGTGCCAGCAGCTTACTAGCGGGTCCGTTTGATACGCAGTATTTT.

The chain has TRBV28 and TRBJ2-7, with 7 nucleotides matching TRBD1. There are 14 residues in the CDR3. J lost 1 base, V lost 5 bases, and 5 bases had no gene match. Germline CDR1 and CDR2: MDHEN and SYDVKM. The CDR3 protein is CASSTSDRSYEQYF. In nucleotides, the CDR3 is TGTGCCAGCAGTACCTCGGACAGGTCCTACGAGCAGTACTTC.